This T cell receptor beta chain was captured by sequencing in a study of T cells after yellow fever vaccination. Template switching with 5'RACE generated the TCR cDNA and added a universal primer site and UMIs. One entry per CDR3 protein results from TCRdb running MiXCR on the 5' RACE reads. The sample records around 260,000 distinct CDR3 sequences, roughly 5.6% being singletons. This clonotype was counted ten times or more. Material: CD4+ T cells sorted from PBMCs, obtained on the day of the yellow fever booster vaccination. The sequence was obtained from a man aged 18 to 35 who received the YFV17D yellow fever vaccine.

DNA for the CDR3: TGTGCCAGCAGCACCCTGACAGGGGCCAGGGGCAACTATGGCTACACCTTC. Translation gives CASSTLTGARGNYGYTF. The genes are TRBV4-2 and TRBJ1-2; TRBD1 matches at 8 bases. This CDR3 region has 17 residues. V shed 5 bases and J 2 bases; nucleotides not matched to a gene: 13. CDR1 and CDR2 (germline): LGHNA, YNFKEQ.